Listed below are T cell receptor beta chains from one sample, sequenced in a study of cytomegalovirus exposure and HLA in healthy donors. Data came from immunoSEQ multiplex PCR; TCRdb stores just in-frame clones and leaves some out. The sample has hundreds of thousands of clones, about 75% seen once. Sequencing was done on a sample of PBMCs. The receptors originated from a male donor in good health and CMV-seronegative. The CDR3 runs from the conserved cysteine through the conserved F or W. The order of the fields is V gene, clone size, J gene, D gene, CDR3 DNA, CDR3 protein. A D gene is named only where the DNA matches it firmly. Where a row states a size, it is once, few, many or the class of an expanded clone; other rows omit it.

>TRBV10-3|-|TRBJ2-7|TRBD1
TGTGCCATCAGTGAGCCAGACAGGGGGTACTACGAGCAGTACTTC
CAISEPDRGYYEQYF
>TRBV15|-|TRBJ1-2|TRBD1
TGTGCCACCAGCAGAGATGAAGGGGGCGCCTCCTATGGCTACACCTTC
CATSRDEGGASYGYTF
>TRBV27|-|TRBJ2-1|TRBD2
TGTGCCAGCAGTTTAATCTCGAGTAGCGGGAGCACTGAGCAGTTCTTC
CASSLISSSGSTEQFF
>TRBV19|-|TRBJ2-1|TRBD2
TGTGCCAGTAGTATTTGGCGGGGCGGGGGGGCCTCGGATGAGCAGTTCTTC
CASSIWRGGGASDEQFF
>TRBV27|-|TRBJ2-1|TRBD1
TGTGCCAGCAGTAACGGACAGGGCTATGAGCAGTTCTTC
CASSNGQGYEQFF
>TRBV29-1|-|TRBJ2-1|-
TGCAGCGTTGTCCCGGACAGAGGGTCCTACAATGAGCAGTTCTTC
CSVVPDRGSYNEQFF
>TRBV18|-|TRBJ2-7|-
TGTGCCAGCTCACCTGAGACAGGCTTAGACCCCTACGAGCAGTACTTC
CASSPETGLDPYEQYF
>TRBV4-3|-|TRBJ2-7|TRBD2
TGCGCCAGCAGCCGTAAGCGGGGGGCACCCTACGAGCAGTACTTC
CASSRKRGAPYEQYF
>TRBV9|-|TRBJ1-2|-
TGTGCCAGCAGCGTGAAAGGGGTTGGTAACTATGGCTACACCTTC
CASSVKGVGNYGYTF
>TRBV29-1|-|TRBJ2-6|-
TGCAGCGTCCGCCCCGGGAGTCGACCCAACGTCCTGACTTTC
CSVRPGSRPNVLTF
>TRBV6-5|once|TRBJ1-1|-
TGTGCCAGCAGTTTCACAGGGATCACTGAAGCTTTCTTT
CASSFTGITEAFF
>TRBV6-5|-|TRBJ2-7|-
TGTGCCAGCAGTTACAATAGCGCCTACTCCTACGAGCAGTACTTC
CASSYNSAYSYEQYF
>TRBV28|-|TRBJ2-1|TRBD2
TGTGCCAGCAGTTTCAGAACTAGCGGGAGTCTACGGGAGCAGTTCTTC
CASSFRTSGSLREQFF
>TRBV10-3|-|TRBJ2-1|-
TGTGCCATCAGAGTTACCAGGGGCGACTCCTACAATGAGCAGTTCTTC
CAIRVTRGDSYNEQFF
>TRBV5-4|-|TRBJ2-2|-
TGTGCCAGCAGCTTGGTGGGCCGAGAGACCGGGGAGCTGTTTTTT
CASSLVGRETGELFF
>TRBV27|once|TRBJ2-7|TRBD2
TGTGCCAGCAGGGAGCGGGGATCCTACGAGCAGTACTTC
CASRERGSYEQYF
>TRBV19|-|TRBJ1-2|TRBD1
TGTGCCAGTAGTCCCCAGGACAGGACCCGTAACTATGGCTACACCTTC
CASSPQDRTRNYGYTF
>TRBV5-1|-|TRBJ1-1|-
TGCGCCAGCAGCTTGGGCGGAAACACTGAAGCTTTCTTT
CASSLGGNTEAFF
>TRBV29-1|-|TRBJ1-2|-
TGCAGCGTTGAACGGGGGGCGGAAAACTATGGCTACACCTTC
CSVERGAENYGYTF
>TRBV5-1|-|TRBJ2-3|TRBD2
TGCGCCAGCAGCTTACTAGCGGGGGTCCCTAACACAGATACGCAGTATTTT
CASSLLAGVPNTDTQYF
>TRBV7-9|-|TRBJ1-2|-
TGTGCCAGCAGCTTAGTCCCGGGATATGGCTACACCTTC
CASSLVPGYGYTF
>TRBV7-9|-|TRBJ2-3|TRBD1
TGTGCCGCACCGGGACAGGCAAGCACAGATACGCAGTATTTT
CAAPGQASTDTQYF
>TRBV9|-|TRBJ2-3|-
TGTGCCAGCAGCGTAGCCGGACAGTACACAGATACGCAGTATTTT
CASSVAGQYTDTQYF
>TRBV28|-|TRBJ1-5|-
TGTGCCAGCAGAATTCGGGTTGTAGGCAATCAGCCCCAGCATTTT
CASRIRVVGNQPQHF
>TRBV6-6|-|TRBJ2-6|-
TGTGCCAGCAGTTCCGATGGGGGGTCTGGGGCCAACGTCCTGACTTTC
CASSSDGGSGANVLTF
>TRBV11-2|-|TRBJ2-2|TRBD2
TGTGCCAGCAGCTTAGTGGGACTAGCGAACACCGGGGAGCTGTTTTTT
CASSLVGLANTGELFF
>TRBV19|-|TRBJ1-1|-
TGTGCCAGTAGTAGGGCGTACACTGAAGCTTTCTTT
CASSRAYTEAFF
>TRBV19|-|TRBJ2-3|TRBD1
TGTGCCAGTACGGACAGGGTCACAGATACGCAGTATTTT
CASTDRVTDTQYF
>TRBV10-1|-|TRBJ1-2|-
TGCGCCAGCAGTCCCGACAGGAGGATTTATGGCTACACCTTC
CASSPDRRIYGYTF
>TRBV9|-|TRBJ2-3|TRBD2
TGTGCCAGCAGCGAGGGGGGACTAGCGGGGGGCGGTGAAGATACGCAGTATTTT
CASSEGGLAGGGEDTQYF
>TRBV27|-|TRBJ2-2|TRBD2
TGTGCCAGCAGTTTATTAGGCGGGAGTGGGACCGGGGAGCTGTTTTTT
CASSLLGGSGTGELFF
>TRBV28|-|TRBJ1-6|-
TGTGCCAGCAGTTTATTTAACAGTGATAATTCACCCCTCCACTTT
CASSLFNSDNSPLHF
>TRBV15|few|TRBJ1-1|-
TGTGCCACCAGCAGGGGCCTGGACACTGAAGCTTTCTTT
CATSRGLDTEAFF
>TRBV11-2|-|TRBJ1-1|TRBD1
TGTGCCAGCAGCTCAGACAGGGGTGCTGAAGCTTTCTTT
CASSSDRGAEAFF
>TRBV5-1|once|TRBJ2-1|TRBD1
TGCGCCAGCAGCCTTGGGACAGGGGGCGTGGGACAGTTCTTC
CASSLGTGGVGQFF
>TRBV5-4|-|TRBJ2-5|TRBD2
TGTGCCAGCACCGAAGGACTAGCGGGGGAGCAGTACTTC
CASTEGLAGEQYF
>TRBV7-9|-|TRBJ2-3|TRBD2
TGTGCCAGCAGCTTGCAGGTATTAGGCGGGAGTTCAGATACGCAGTATTTT
CASSLQVLGGSSDTQYF
>TRBV7-2|-|TRBJ1-1|-
TGTGCCAGCAGCCTTTGGACAGACCTAGGGACTGAAGCTTTCTTT
CASSLWTDLGTEAFF
>TRBV19|-|TRBJ1-5|-
TGTGCCAGTAGTCCCGACGGGTTTCGGAATCAGCCCCAGCATTTT
CASSPDGFRNQPQHF
>TRBV25-1|-|TRBJ2-3|-
TGTGCCAGCAGTGAAATTCGTAGAGATACGCAGTATTTT
CASSEIRRDTQYF
>TRBV27|-|TRBJ1-6|-
TGTGCCAGCTCCCAGGGTTTGGTCCTCCACTTT
CASSQGLVLHF
>TRBV29-1|-|TRBJ2-1|TRBD2
TGCAGCGTTGAAGATAAAAGCCCCGGGGGGGAGCAGTTCTTC
CSVEDKSPGGEQFF
>TRBV19|-|TRBJ1-2|-
TGTGCCAGTAGTCTCCGGGGTTCTGGCTACACCTTC
CASSLRGSGYTF
>TRBV5-4|-|TRBJ1-6|-
TGTGCCAGCAGCTTGGGGGGGCTTTCTAGGTCACCCCTCCACTTT
CASSLGGLSRSPLHF
>TRBV5-6|once|TRBJ1-2|TRBD1
TGTGCCAGCAGTTTGACAGGGGAAAACTATGGCTACACCTTC
CASSLTGENYGYTF
>TRBV6-6|-|TRBJ1-5|TRBD1
TGTGCCAGCAGTTACCAGACAGGGGTGGGCAATCAGCCCCAGCATTTT
CASSYQTGVGNQPQHF
>TRBV28|-|TRBJ2-1|TRBD1
TGTGCCAGCAGTGCGGGACAGGGGAGATCCTACAATGAGCAGTTCTTC
CASSAGQGRSYNEQFF
>TRBV11-2|-|TRBJ1-5|-
TGTGCCAGCAGCTTATCCGGGGAATATCAGCCCCAGCATTTT
CASSLSGEYQPQHF